The 30 T cell receptor beta chains below were found in one sample sequenced in a study of immune heterogeneity within non-small cell lung tumors. Template came from bulk tumor genomic DNA, at about 650 ng per sample. Widely spaced biopsies, several per primary tumor, were obtained at surgery. The patients were newly diagnosed with non-small cell lung cancer, had not been treated, and had curative surgery. TCR beta CDR3 was amplified by multiplex PCR, first round around 10 cycles, 32 V and 13 J primers. Via MiXCR, TCRdb re-called the multiplex PCR reads, giving one row per CDR3 protein. Altogether 20,000 to 25,000 distinct CDR3 sequences are present, over 25% being singletons, with the ten largest covering 4.1%. The sample comprised lung tumor tissue. These receptors all come from a man aged 35-49 years with non-small cell lung cancer.

This clonotype was counted between two and nine times. V is TRBV7-9 and J is TRBJ2-1; 7 nucleotides match TRBD1. Germline V lookup: CDR1 SEHNR, CDR2 FQNEAQ (reference sequence). J lost 7 bases, V lost 3 bases, and 9 bases had no gene match. CDR3 length equals 15 residues. The chain's CDR3 is CASSFAQGRKNEQFF. The CDR3 nucleotides are TGTGCCAGCAGCTTCGCACAGGGGAGAAAAAATGAGCAGTTCTTC.

The chain recombines TRBV5-1 with TRBJ1-1, with a weak D call TRBD1 (6 bases). The CDR3 runs to 18 residues. Trimming pared 0 bases from V and 5 bases from J, leaving 23 bases between. Germline CDR1 and CDR2: SGHRS and YFSETQ. This chain's CDR3 is CASSLVLGGGTRETEAFF. CDR3 bases: TGCGCCAGCAGCTTGGTACTTGGGGGCGGGACGCGAGAGACTGAAGCTTTCTTT.

The rearrangement links TRBV7-2 to TRBJ2-1; 7 bases match TRBD2. With V trimmed by 4 bases and J by 7 bases, 7 bases remained unmatched. This CDR3 contains 14 residues. Germline V gene lookup returns CDR1 SGHTA and CDR2 FQGNSA. The CDR3, as DNA: TGTGCCAGCAGCTATGTGGCGGGAGCTAATGAGCAGTTCTTC. It specifies CASSYVAGANEQFF.

The chain combines TRBV27 with TRBJ2-5, with 9 bases aligning to TRBD1. Germline V gives CDR1 MNHEY, CDR2 SMNVEV (reference sequence). CDR3 size: 14 residues. V lost 3 bases to trimming and J lost 5 bases; unmatched junction nucleotides: 4. The CDR3 here is CASSFTGGRETQYF. In DNA form, the CDR3 reads TGTGCCAGCAGTTTCACAGGGGGCCGGGAGACCCAGTACTTC.

This clonotype was seen more than once but under ten times. A read error may account for a junction end that differs from germline. The chain recombines TRBV20-1 with TRBJ1-6, with D unresolved. Germline CDR1 reads DFQATT; CDR2 reads SNEGSKA (reference sequence). The CDR3 is made up of 15 amino acids. CDR3 sequence reads: CSARGHGSYNSHLHF. CDR3 DNA sequence: TGCAGTGCTAGAGGCCACGGCAGTTATAATTCACACCTCCACTTT.

This clonotype came up a few times. The J gene is TRBJ2-3, the V gene TRBV2; the match to TRBD2 covers 7 bases. The CDR3 is made up of 15 amino acids. The trim removed 1 base at V and 4 bases at J, leaving 5 bases unmatched. CDR1 and CDR2 (germline): SNHLY, FYNNEI. The CDR3 region has the DNA TGTGCCAGCAGTGAAGACGCTGGGGGGGCAGATACGCAGTATTTT. It encodes CASSEDAGGADTQYF. The variable domain in full, with the rest retrieved from reference TRBV2 and TRBJ2-3, is EPEVTQTPSHQVTQMGQEVILRCVPISNHLYFYWYRQILGQKVEFLVSFYNNEISEKSEIFDDQFSVERPDGSNFTLKIRSTKLEDSAMYFCASSEDAGGADTQYFGPGTRLTVL.

This clonotype has just a few counts. This rearrangement joins TRBV2 to TRBJ1-2; D call uncertain. The germline V gene has CDR1 SNHLY and CDR2 FYNNEI. The V end was cut by 3 bases, the J end by 8 bases, with 10 bases between. CDR3 length equals 12 residues. The chain's CDR3 is CASSERLGGYTF. The CDR3 nucleotides are TGTGCCAGCAGTGAGCGCTTAGGAGGCTACACCTTC. The whole variable domain, filled in from reference TRBV2 and TRBJ1-2, reads EPEVTQTPSHQVTQMGQEVILRCVPISNHLYFYWYRQILGQKVEFLVSFYNNEISEKSEIFDDQFSVERPDGSNFTLKIRSTKLEDSAMYFCASSERLGGYTFGSGTRLTVV.

Ten or more counts support this clonotype. This chain joins TRBV15 and TRBJ2-2; D is unresolved. This CDR3 is 12 amino acids long. Per the germline V gene, CDR1 is LNHNV and CDR2 is YYDKDF (reference sequence). V lost 3 bases, J lost 5 bases, and 4 bases lay in between. This chain's CDR3 is CATSRNTGELFF. CDR3 sequence (DNA): TGTGCCACCAGCAGGAATACCGGGGAGCTGTTTTTT.

Concerning this clonotype itself: A much larger clonotype is one base distant, so this may be a read error. The chain combines TRBV2 with TRBJ2-2; no firm D call. The V end lost 7 bases, the J end lost 4 bases, and 13 bases lay between the germline ends. Germline V gene sequence: CDR1 SNHLY, CDR2 FYNNEI. The CDR3 spans 14 residues. In DNA, the CDR3 is TGTGCCAGCACCCTGACCCGGAGCACCGGGGAGCTGTTTTTT. This codes for CASTLTRSTGELFF.

V and J are TRBV2 and TRBJ2-1; a possible D gene is TRBD2 (5 bases). CDR3 size: 15 residues. V lost 4 bases and J lost 7, with 17 bases in between. The germline gives CDR1 SNHLY, CDR2 FYNNEI. CDR3 nucleotide sequence: TGTGCCAGCAGTGCGTGGGAGAGGGTGAGGAATGAGCAGTTCTTC. It translates to CASSAWERVRNEQFF.

This clonotype has more than one count but fewer than ten. V usage is TRBV5-1 and J usage is TRBJ2-5; D uncertain. The germline gives CDR1 SGHRS, CDR2 YFSETQ. The length of the CDR3 is 13 residues. With 2 bases removed from V and 0 bases from J, the gap between germline ends came to 5 bases. In DNA, the CDR3 is TGCGCCAGCAGCTTTCAGAACCAAGAGACCCAGTACTTC. As protein: CASSFQNQETQYF.

This clonotype was seen many times. V gene TRBV20-1 combines with J gene TRBJ2-1, with D tentatively TRBD1 (5 bases). Germline assignment: CDR1 DFQATT and CDR2 SNEGSKA (reference sequence). Trimming pared 5 bases from V and 5 bases from J, leaving 22 bases between. This CDR3 spans 16 amino acids. The CDR3 loop is CSAPDPRTKGNNEQFF. For the CDR3, the DNA is TGCAGTGCTCCAGATCCCCGGACAAAGGGAAACAATGAGCAGTTCTTC.

This clonotype has ten or more counts. CDR3 loop: CASSLDTAGRRETQYF. In nucleotides, the CDR3 is TGTGCCAGCAGTTTGGATACCGCGGGGCGCCGAGAGACCCAGTACTTC. The chain combines TRBV6-2 or TRBV6-3 with TRBJ2-5; TRBD2 is a possible D gene (6 bases). V was cut by 4 bases and J by 4 bases, with 19 bases left in between. The CDR3 runs to 16 residues. Germline V gene sequence: CDR1 MNHEY, CDR2 SVGEGT.

The table lists this clonotype with a few counts. The chain is built from TRBV3-1 and TRBJ1-1; D is possibly TRBD1 (5 bases). V was pared by 3 bases and J by 8 bases, with 7 bases between. Germline CDR1 is LGHDT and CDR2 is YNNKEL (reference sequence). The CDR3 is 11 amino acids. CDR3 amino acids: CASSHGGEAFF. The CDR3 DNA is TGTGCCAGCAGCCACGGGGGGGAAGCTTTCTTT.

Notes on this clonotype: Given a much more abundant clone one base away, this may be a read error. This rearrangement joins TRBV11-3 to TRBJ2-7, with 7 bases matching TRBD1. The CDR3 consists of 14 residues. Germline V gene sequence: CDR1 SGHNT, CDR2 YENEEA. The CDR3 reads CSSSNDRASHEQYF. For the CDR3, the DNA is TGTTCCAGCAGCAACGACAGGGCATCCCACGAGCAGTACTTC.

The chain joins TRBV5-1 to TRBJ1-1, with 8 bases identical to TRBD1. Germline V CDR1 and CDR2: SGHRS, YFSETQ. This CDR3 comprises 14 residues. Trimming cost V 4 bases and J 2 bases; bases outside gene matches: 4. CDR3 in amino acids: CASSPDRVNTEAFF. The CDR3 DNA reads TGCGCCAGCAGCCCGGACAGGGTTAACACTGAAGCTTTCTTT.

This clonotype appeared many times. The chain carries TRBV19 and TRBJ2-2; TRBD2 matches at 9 bases. Germline assignment: CDR1 LNHDA and CDR2 SQIVND (reference sequence). The CDR3 totals 18 residues. J lost 4 bases, V lost 2 bases, and 11 bases had no gene match. CDR3: CASSIRLTGTSTTGELFF. In nucleotides, the CDR3 is TGTGCCAGTAGTATACGTCTCACCGGGACTAGCACCACCGGGGAGCTGTTTTTT.

This clonotype was counted once. The V gene is TRBV5-1, the J gene TRBJ1-2; TRBD1 agrees at 10 bases. CDR3 length: 14 residues. Germline V gene lookup returns CDR1 SGHRS and CDR2 YFSETQ. V was pared by 4 bases and J by 9 bases, with 9 bases of the junction left unmatched. The CDR3 protein is CASSQDRGYYCYTF. The CDR3 DNA reads as TGCGCCAGCAGCCAGGACAGGGGGTATTATTGCTACACCTTC.

This clonotype is medium-sized. V usage is TRBV7-9 and J usage is TRBJ1-2, with unresolved D. The CDR3 spans 13 residues. Per germline, CDR1 SEHNR and CDR2 FQNEAQ (reference sequence). Trimming pared 5 bases from V and 3 bases from J, leaving 10 bases between. CDR3 sequence (DNA): TGTGCCAGCAGCCCCGGCGGTTACTATGGCTACACCTTC. It is translated as CASSPGGYYGYTF.

This clonotype was counted between two and nine times. This rearrangement joins TRBV6-5 to TRBJ1-6, with D possibly being TRBD1 (5 bases). The CDR3 is 16 amino acids. Trimming cost V 0 bases and J 7 bases, with 13 bases left between them. Looked up from germline, CDR1 is MNHEY and CDR2 is SVGAGI. DNA of the CDR3: TGTGCCAGCAGTTACTCGACGCTAGGGACCAATTCACCCCTCCACTTT. Its protein is CASSYSTLGTNSPLHF.

This clonotype was observed a single time. The rearrangement joins TRBV20-1 to TRBJ2-7; TRBD2 agrees at 10 bases. The V gene's germline CDR1 is DFQATT and CDR2 SNEGSKA (reference sequence). V lost 6 bases and J lost 7; bases outside the gene matches: 12. The CDR3 length is 14 residues. In DNA, the CDR3 is TGCAGTGCCTCCACTAGCGGGATGGCGAGGGAGCAGTACTTC. It encodes CSASTSGMAREQYF.

This clonotype has just a few counts. The chain carries TRBV9 and TRBJ2-1; D is undetermined. Germline V gives CDR1 SGDLS, CDR2 YYNGEE. The CDR3 totals 14 residues. Trimming stripped 0 bases from V and 9 bases from J, with 13 bases between. The CDR3 region has the DNA TGTGCCAGCAGCGTAGTCACGGCGGCACCTGAGCAGTTCTTC. Protein sequence: CASSVVTAAPEQFF.

In this sample, this clonotype is medium-sized. The rearrangement joins TRBV6-1 to TRBJ2-1; 10 nucleotides agree with TRBD2. The CDR3 consists of 20 residues. Germline V gives CDR1 MNHNS, CDR2 SASEGT. Trimming took 0 bases from V and 0 from J; bases not matched to a gene: 11. Written as DNA, the CDR3 is TGTGCCAGCAGTGAAGCGCTAGCGGGAGCCTTCAGTAGCTCCTACAATGAGCAGTTCTTC. Its protein product is CASSEALAGAFSSSYNEQFF.

This chain connects TRBV5-6 to TRBJ1-1; D is ambiguous. Looked up from germline, CDR1 is SGHDT and CDR2 is YYEEEE. The V gene lost 2 bases and the J gene lost 5 bases, with 10 bases spanning the gap. The CDR3 consists of 13 residues. CDR3 protein: CASSFGHGTEAFF. The CDR3 DNA follows: TGTGCCAGCAGCTTTGGGCATGGGACTGAAGCTTTCTTT.

V usage is TRBV9 and J usage is TRBJ2-3; D may be TRBD2 (5 bases). V was shortened by 0 bases and J by 0 bases, with 8 bases between the two germline ends. Per the germline V gene, CDR1 is SGDLS and CDR2 is YYNGEE. CDR3 size: 15 residues. CDR3 residues: CASSVGGFSTDTQYF. The DNA for the CDR3 is TGTGCCAGCAGCGTAGGCGGGTTTAGCACAGATACGCAGTATTTT.

This clonotype showed up many times. The V and J genes are TRBV6-2 or TRBV6-3 and TRBJ1-5; D is unresolved. The CDR3 has 15 residues. The V gene's germline CDR1 is MNHEY and CDR2 SVGEGT. Trimming pared 6 bases from V and 2 bases from J, leaving 14 bases between. The CDR3 here is CASSGVGVGNQPQHF. CDR3 DNA sequence: TGTGCCAGCAGCGGGGTCGGGGTTGGCAATCAGCCCCAGCATTTT.

Only a few counts were recorded for this clonotype. CDR3 protein: CASSYGGTQYF. The CDR3 nucleotides read TGTGCCAGCAGCTACGGGGGGACCCAGTACTTC. The gene calls are TRBV3-1 and TRBJ2-5; maybe TRBD2 (6 bases). The germline V and J ends were trimmed by 5 bases and 7 bases, with 8 bases remaining between them. This CDR3 has 11 amino acids. Germline loops: CDR1 LGHDT, CDR2 YNNKEL (reference sequence).

Concerning this clonotype itself: A read error is possible here, since a much larger clone lies one base away. Since the CDR3 does not end with the conserved phenylalanine or tryptophan, this likely comes from a read error. The J gene is TRBJ2-3, the V gene TRBV12-3 or TRBV12-4; 10 bases map to TRBD1. V lost 1 base and J lost 3; bases outside the gene matches: 4. CDR3 size: 16 residues. The CDR3 is CASSLGKGQGTDTQYL. The CDR3 coding sequence is TGTGCCAGCAGTTTAGGGAAGGGACAGGGGACAGATACGCAGTATCTT.

This rearrangement joins TRBV11-3 to TRBJ2-7; 13 bases align to TRBD2. V lost 4 bases and J lost 5; bases outside the gene matches: 14. Germline V gene lookup returns CDR1 SGHNT and CDR2 YENEEA. CDR3 length: 18 residues. The CDR3 is CASSYFRTSGSNRNEQYF. DNA of the CDR3: TGTGCCAGCAGCTATTTTAGGACTAGCGGGAGTAACAGGAACGAGCAGTACTTC. Full variable domain (remainder filled in from reference TRBV11-3 and TRBJ2-7): EAGVVQSPRYKIIEKKQPVAFWCNPISGHNTLYWYLQNLGQGPELLIRYENEEAVDDSQLPKDRFSAERLKGVDSTLKIQPAELGDSAVYLCASSYFRTSGSNRNEQYFGPGTRLTVT.

This clonotype is categorized as medium-sized. The chain couples TRBV24-1 to TRBJ2-1; a possible D gene is TRBD1 (5 bases). V dropped 3 bases and J dropped 9 bases, with 17 bases sitting between them. Germline lookup yields CDR1 KGHDR and CDR2 SFDVKD. The CDR3 contains 15 residues. The CDR3 bases are TGTGCCACCAGTGATCAACAGGACATAATGGGTGAGCAGTTCTTC. This sequence encodes CATSDQQDIMGEQFF.